Many counts were recorded for the clone carrying this T cell receptor beta chain. In TCRdb, the reads were re-called with MiXCR into one record per CDR3 protein. The sample has 310,000 or so distinct CDR3 sequences, 8% to 10% seen once; the top ten hold approximately 2.3%. This sample is drawn from a study of T cell repertoires in cytomegalovirus infection. The CDR3 contains 15 residues. CDR1 and CDR2 (germline): MDHEN, SYDVKM. The V segment lost 6 bases and the J segment 8 bases; nucleotides outside the gene matches: 15. This sequence was found in a human donor in good health (CMV status not recorded). Some clones in this sample may be carry-over from other donors' samples. The sequenced sample consisted of PBMCs. The chain joins TRBV28 to TRBJ1-2; 7 bases fit TRBD1. CDR3 amino acids: CASSSPEGGTRGYTF. The CDR3 DNA is TGTGCCAGCAGCTCTCCGGAAGGGGGCACCCGGGGCTACACCTTC.